The TCR beta chain described here comes from a study of cytomegalovirus exposure and HLA in healthy donors. This clone was detected a few times. Its antigen is still unknown. Findings and limits, study-wide: Earlier results showed most TCR beta V segments being productive about 87% or about 30% of the time.

The ends lost 5 bases at V and 5 bases at J; junction bases unmatched: 14. The CDR3 has 17 amino acids. Germline V gives CDR1 LNHDA, CDR2 SQIVND (reference sequence). The PCR contained 60 Vbeta and 13 Jbeta primers. Profiling relied on immunoSEQ multiplex PCR, and the TCRdb table lists in-frame clones only, not all of them. The repertoire includes about 110,000 clones, about 80% of them detected once, and around an eighth sits in the top ten. This sequence was found in a man aged 25-45 years in good health and CMV-seropositive. J is TRBJ2-5 and V is TRBV19; 10 bases are shared with TRBD1. The specimen was PBMCs. Here the CDR3 DNA reads TGTGCCAGTAGTCCGCCCTCCGGGACAGGGGACGAGGAGACCCAGTACTTC. Protein sequence: CASSPPSGTGDEETQYF.